Below, one T cell receptor (beta chain) is given with its context. Its target is unknown. Trimming at V came to 7 bases and at J to 5 bases, leaving 14 bases not matched to a gene. Germline assignment: CDR1 LNHDA and CDR2 SQIVND (reference sequence). The CDR3 is 16 amino acids. Samples were taken several times over chemoradiotherapy. Repertoires were generated with immunoSEQ multiplex PCR, while TCRdb's copy carries only in-frame clones and drops some. The table has approximately 12,000 clones, 90% seen once. This sample is drawn from a study of chemoradiotherapy in HPV16-positive cancers. Background on the study: A couple of HPV16-positive patients' cells yielded candidate HPV-specific clones and common motifs.

Study-wide findings and caveats: During treatment, candidate HPV-specific clones and E7-related motifs expanded in tumor.

The J gene is TRBJ2-5, the V gene TRBV19; 9 bases are a match to TRBD1. The sequence came from a human donor with HPV-associated anogenital cancer. The sample was collected from a patient who underwent chemoradiotherapy. The CDR3 spells CASKGWTGEARETQYF. CDR3 DNA: TGTGCCAGTAAGGGGTGGACAGGGGAGGCGCGGGAGACCCAGTACTTC.